This T cell receptor beta chain is from a study of T cell changes during pregnancy in multiple sclerosis. The CDR3 has 12 residues. Germline V gene sequence: CDR1 SGHTA, CDR2 FQGNSA. V lost 4 bases to trimming and J lost 11 bases; unmatched junction nucleotides: 6. Repertoires were generated with immunoSEQ multiplex PCR, while TCRdb's copy carries only in-frame clones and drops some. The sample contains roughly 110,000 clones, 80% to 95% of which appear only once. This clone is a singleton in its sample. This rearrangement joins TRBV7-2 to TRBJ1-1, with TRBD1 identical over 8 bases. The sequencing here drew on peripheral blood, taken in the third trimester of pregnancy. This sequence originates from a female donor in good health, enrolled as a control in a pregnancy study. The CDR3 DNA sequence: TGTGCCAGCAGCTGGCACAGGGGGGGGGCTTTCTTT. Its translation: CASSWHRGGAFF.